This T cell receptor beta chain was identified during a study of blood T cell repertoires in COVID-19 (dated by TCRdb to about 2020). Regarding the study in general: Samples covering the acute and convalescent phases of COVID-19 were provided by collaborators in the United States, Italy and Spain. The material from the prospective study consisted of cDNA or gDNA derived from T cells, B-cell-depleted T cells, or PBMCs. Subjects who had been exposed to COVID-19, were actively infected with it, or had recovered from it provided the deeply sampled blood TCRbeta repertoires that made up the dataset. A freely available public database, intended as a resource for researchers studying the immune response to SARS-CoV-2, is where the repertoires were released. Samples were obtained from the ongoing ImmuneRACE study (first 160 participants) and from roughly 1,300 subjects provided by 6 global collaborators. Sample metadata almost always included a de-identified subject ID, COVID-19 status, age in years and sex. Where available, HLA class I and class II types were taken from metadata supplied by the sample provider and were not determined by assay-based typing. Study-wide conclusions, independent of this receptor: Clinical and demographic metadata were provided uncurated, with the amount varying by source and participant.

Each collaborating institution followed its own protocols to collect whole blood in K2EDTA tubes. For TCRbeta analysis, collaborator samples were shipped as frozen whole blood, as isolated PBMCs, or as DNA extracted from either sample type. Remarks on this clone: Its antigen remains undetermined. Base qualities were left out, and no much larger clone turns up one base away.

The immunoSEQ Assay, a bias-controlled multiplex PCR, was used to amplify TCRbeta CDR3 regions from genomic DNA. The study's own analysis went as follows. The number of nucleated cells in each sample was estimated from the amplification of reference gene primers within the assay. Sequence reads were collapsed and filtered to measure the absolute abundance of every unique TCRbeta CDR3 rearrangement. For each sample, productive Simpson clonality was calculated by taking the square root of Simpson's diversity index across productive rearrangements. In TCRdb, the immuneACCESS table is reduced to in-frame sequences with V and J assigned. These tables do not hold every clone; where another copy was compared, an unresolved V gene accounts for under half, and the others remain unexplained. For V, J and clone size, that table is used; D and trimming come from the DNA. This sample comprises more than 100,000 clones, 86% of them detected only once. In total, the top ten clones hold 3.5% to 5% of the sample.

Trimming takes 0 bases off V and 7 bases off J; junction bases not matched to a gene: 3. CDR1 is given as SGHRS and CDR2 as YFSETQ, both from the germline V gene. The CDR3 runs 14 amino acids, cysteine and phenylalanine included. Only the CDR3 DNA stays, 42 bases, in frame from base 1. The specimen sequenced was peripheral blood. The chain joins TRBV5-1 to TRBJ2-2; the central 7 bases match TRBD1. This clonotype originated in a man between 40 and 49 years old with acute or convalescent COVID-19. In nucleotide form, the sequence is TGCGCCAGCAGCTTGGGACAGGGTTTCGGGGAGCTGTTTTTT. This gives the protein CASSLGQGFGELFF. Here the CDR3 is joined to the reference TRBV5-1 and TRBJ2-2 genes, and the full variable domain is: KAGVTQTPRYLIKTRGQQVTLSCSPISGHRSVSWYQQTPGQGLQFLFEYFSETQRNKGNFPGRFSGRQFSNSRSEMNVSTLELGDSALYLCASSLGQGFGELFFGEGSRLTVL.